Listed below are T cell receptor beta chains from one sample, sequenced in a study of T cell responses to AZD1222 COVID-19 vaccine. Profiling relied on immunoSEQ multiplex PCR, and the TCRdb table lists in-frame clones only, not all of them. The sample lists about 130,000 clones, around 84% occurring once. This specimen consisted of peripheral blood, obtained on day 0 of AZD1222 vaccination. Receptors originate from an adult in good health. Each CDR3 is given with its conserved first and last residue. A D gene is named only where the DNA matches it firmly. Not every row has a clone size; where given, it reads once, few, many or a size class.

clone size | J gene | V gene | D gene | CDR3 protein | CDR3 DNA
once | TRBJ1-5 | TRBV18 | . | CASSPPTVSFDGPQHF | TGTGCCAGCTCACCACCGACAGTTTCCTTTGATGGGCCCCAGCATTTT
. | TRBJ1-1 | TRBV7-9 | . | CASSPKERLNTEAFF | TGTGCCAGCAGCCCGAAAGAGCGGTTGAACACTGAAGCTTTCTTT
. | TRBJ2-1 | TRBV5-1 | . | CASSQRRSSYNEQFF | TGCGCCAGCAGTCAACGGCGGAGCTCCTACAATGAGCAGTTCTTC
. | TRBJ1-1 | TRBV9 | . | CASSVGGHEVTEAFF | TGTGCCAGCAGCGTAGGGGGGCATGAGGTTACTGAAGCTTTCTTT
once | TRBJ1-1 | TRBV15 | . | CATSRDLPGRGSEAFF | TGTGCCACCAGCAGAGATCTACCAGGGCGGGGATCTGAAGCTTTCTTT
. | TRBJ2-3 | TRBV27 | TRBD2 | CASSLGVGLAGGLSPDTQYF | TGTGCCAGCAGTTTAGGAGTCGGACTAGCGGGAGGCCTCAGTCCGGATACGCAGTATTTT
. | TRBJ1-1 | TRBV4-1 | . | CASSPLLRRAKAFF | TGCGCCAGCAGCCCCTTACTCCGCAGGGCCAAAGCTTTCTTT
. | TRBJ1-2 | TRBV4-2 | . | CASSQDLDGGAYGYTF | TGTGCCAGCAGCCAAGATCTCGACGGCGGGGCCTATGGCTACACCTTC
. | TRBJ2-1 | TRBV7-9 | . | CASSLRAGRLNEQFF | TGTGCCAGCAGCTTGAGGGCGGGGCGCTTAAATGAGCAGTTCTTC
. | TRBJ1-5 | TRBV7-2 | . | CASSLALGLNQPQHF | TGTGCCAGCAGCTTAGCGCTGGGGCTCAATCAGCCCCAGCATTTT
. | TRBJ2-7 | TRBV19 | TRBD1 | CASSPQGALSYEQYF | TGTGCCAGTAGTCCACAGGGGGCCCTCTCCTACGAGCAGTACTTC
. | TRBJ2-5 | TRBV29-1 | . | CSVADGQQETQYF | TGCAGCGTTGCCGATGGACAGCAAGAGACCCAGTACTTC
. | TRBJ1-1 | TRBV7-9 | TRBD1 | CASSFGTGYTEAFF | TGTGCCAGCAGCTTCGGGACAGGGTACACTGAAGCTTTCTTT
. | TRBJ1-2 | TRBV11-2 | . | CASSQNRPGGMISRNGYTF | TGTGCCAGCAGCCAAAACCGCCCGGGGGGCATGATATCACGGAATGGCTACACCTTC
. | TRBJ2-7 | TRBV5-1 | . | CASSLGQSSYEQYF | TGCGCCAGCAGCTTGGGACAGTCCTCCTACGAGCAGTACTTC
once | TRBJ2-3 | TRBV5-1 | TRBD2 | CASSFTSGRASTDTQYF | TGCGCCAGCAGCTTTACTAGCGGGAGGGCCAGCACAGATACGCAGTATTTT
. | TRBJ1-1 | TRBV30 | TRBD1 | CAWRRGLVTEAFF | TGTGCCTGGAGAAGGGGGCTTGTCACTGAAGCTTTCTTT
. | TRBJ2-5 | TRBV6-5 | . | CASSHGTGQETQYF | TGTGCCAGCAGCCACGGGACGGGCCAAGAGACCCAGTACTTC
. | TRBJ2-5 | TRBV30 | . | CAWSVLAYQETQYF | TGTGCCTGGAGTGTATTAGCGTACCAAGAGACCCAGTACTTC
. | TRBJ2-7 | TRBV3-1/TRBV3-2 | . | CASSHGGRKYEQYF | TGTGCCAGCAGCCACGGGGGCAGAAAATACGAGCAGTACTTC
. | TRBJ2-2 | TRBV7-3 | TRBD2 | CASSLAGERTGELFF | TGTGCCAGCAGCTTGGCGGGAGAGCGCACCGGGGAGCTGTTTTTT
. | TRBJ2-7 | TRBV18 | . | CASSPLTGDEQYF | TGTGCCAGCTCACCACTGACGGGGGACGAGCAGTACTTC
. | TRBJ2-3 | TRBV28 | . | CASSLSGPSTDTQYF | TGTGCCAGCAGTTTATCTGGTCCCAGCACAGATACGCAGTATTTT
once | TRBJ2-7 | TRBV28 | . | CASSLSGLGEQYF | TGTGCCAGCAGTCTTAGCGGCCTTGGCGAGCAGTACTTC
once | TRBJ2-3 | TRBV30 | TRBD2 | CAWNLGLAIDTQYF | TGTGCCTGGAACCTTGGACTAGCTATAGATACGCAGTATTTT
. | TRBJ2-7 | TRBV6-1 | . | CASSDPGAHSSYEQYF | TGTGCCAGCAGTGACCCAGGGGCCCATAGCTCCTACGAGCAGTACTTC
. | TRBJ1-4 | TRBV5-1 | TRBD1 | CASSPDRGPEKLFF | TGCGCCAGCAGCCCTGACAGGGGGCCAGAAAAACTGTTTTTT
few | TRBJ2-7 | TRBV5-8 | . | CASSLGVWYEQYF | TGTGCCAGCAGCTTGGGAGTGTGGTACGAGCAGTACTTC
. | TRBJ1-6 | TRBV7-3 | . | CASSLTYNSPLHF | TGTGCCAGCAGCTTAACATATAATTCACCCCTCCACTTT
. | TRBJ1-1 | TRBV7-2 | . | CASSPGSNRKNTEAFF | TGTGCCAGCAGTCCAGGAAGCAACCGGAAGAACACTGAAGCTTTCTTT
once | TRBJ1-1 | TRBV5-1 | . | CASSLTYPQENTEAFF | TGCGCCAGCAGCTTGACCTACCCTCAGGAGAACACTGAAGCTTTCTTT
few | TRBJ1-2 | TRBV5-4 | TRBD1 | CASTWDRGGGYTF | TGTGCCAGCACCTGGGACAGGGGAGGAGGCTACACCTTC
once | TRBJ1-5 | TRBV7-9 | . | CASSNGRTTPNNQPQHF | TGTGCCAGCAGCAACGGCCGGACAACTCCCAACAATCAGCCCCAGCATTTT
few | TRBJ1-3 | TRBV4-3 | TRBD1 | CASSLQSGTAPGNTIYF | TGCGCCAGCAGCCTCCAATCCGGGACAGCGCCCGGAAACACCATATATTTT
. | TRBJ2-3 | TRBV24-1 | . | CATRGSAGLGGDTQYF | TGTGCCACCAGAGGGTCGGCAGGTCTCGGTGGAGATACGCAGTATTTT
. | TRBJ2-7 | TRBV12-3/TRBV12-4 | TRBD1 | CASKTGGVYEQYF | TGTGCCAGTAAGACAGGGGGCGTTTACGAGCAGTACTTC
once | TRBJ1-6 | TRBV27 | . | CASRYGTEGNSPLHF | TGTGCCAGCAGATATGGGACCGAGGGGAATTCACCCCTCCACTTT
. | TRBJ1-4 | TRBV15 | . | CATYSPGAPNEKLFF | TGTGCCACCTATAGCCCAGGGGCACCTAATGAAAAACTGTTTTTT
. | TRBJ2-7 | TRBV4-3 | . | CASSQDRSYEQYF | TGCGCCAGCAGCCAAGATAGGTCCTACGAGCAGTACTTC
. | TRBJ1-2 | TRBV29-1 | . | CSVDIPTNYGYTF | TGCAGCGTTGATATCCCGACTAACTATGGCTACACCTTC
once | TRBJ1-2 | TRBV12-3/TRBV12-4 | TRBD1 | CASSIGTVGYTF | TGTGCCAGCTCAATTGGGACAGTCGGCTACACCTTC
. | TRBJ1-1 | TRBV5-6 | TRBD1 | CASSLIRGLYTEAFF | TGTGCCAGCAGCCTTATCAGGGGGCTCTACACTGAAGCTTTCTTT
. | TRBJ2-5 | TRBV19 | . | CASSWGRQETQYF | TGTGCCAGTAGTTGGGGCAGGCAAGAGACCCAGTACTTC
. | TRBJ2-7 | TRBV7-2 | . | CASSLVGGDSYEQYF | TGTGCCAGCAGCTTAGTAGGCGGCGACTCCTACGAGCAGTACTTC
. | TRBJ1-1 | TRBV11-2 | . | CASSPRRGNTEAFF | TGTGCCAGCAGCCCAAGACGGGGGAACACTGAAGCTTTCTTT
. | TRBJ2-5 | TRBV7-2 | TRBD2 | CASSLVTSGGSKTQYF | TGTGCCAGCAGCTTAGTTACTAGCGGGGGGTCTAAGACCCAGTACTTC